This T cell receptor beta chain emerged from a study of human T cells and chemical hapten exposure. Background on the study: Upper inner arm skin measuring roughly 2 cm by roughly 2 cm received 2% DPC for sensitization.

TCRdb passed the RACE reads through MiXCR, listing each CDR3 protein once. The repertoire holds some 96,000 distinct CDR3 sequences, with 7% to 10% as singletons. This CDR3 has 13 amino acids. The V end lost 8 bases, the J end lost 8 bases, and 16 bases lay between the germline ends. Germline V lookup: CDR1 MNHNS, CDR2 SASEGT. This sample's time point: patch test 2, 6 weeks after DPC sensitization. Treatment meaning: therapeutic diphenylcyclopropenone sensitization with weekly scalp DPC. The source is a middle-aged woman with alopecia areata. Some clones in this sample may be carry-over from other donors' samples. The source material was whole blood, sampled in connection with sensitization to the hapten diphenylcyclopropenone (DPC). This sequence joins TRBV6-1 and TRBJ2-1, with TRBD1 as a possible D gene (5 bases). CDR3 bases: TGTGCCAGCGGTGCAGGGCATGTGTATGAGCAGTTCTTC. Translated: CASGAGHVYEQFF.